These 20 T cell receptor beta chains were all obtained from the same sample, sequenced in a study of blood T cell repertoires in COVID-19. Sequencing was performed with immunoSEQ multiplex PCR; in TCRdb, only in-frame clones are kept and a portion is missing. The sample consists of around 130,000 clones, over 75% of them appearing once. Source material: peripheral blood. These receptors were taken from a man between 65 and 85 years old with active COVID-19.

This clone was seen only once. V and J are TRBV18 and TRBJ2-7, with 7 bases that match TRBD2. The germline V gene encodes CDR1 KGHSH and CDR2 LQKENI. This CDR3 spans 13 amino acids. V lost 3 bases to trimming and J lost 9 bases; unmatched junction nucleotides: 8. CDR3 bases: TGTGCCAGCTCACCTGACGTCAGGGAGGGGCAGTACTTC. This translates into CASSPDVREGQYF.

The sample holds one count of this clone. This sequence joins TRBV29-1 and TRBJ2-5; D is uncertain. V lost 6 bases and J lost 2, with 4 bases in between. CDR1 and CDR2 (germline): SQVTM, ANQGSEA. There are 10 residues in the CDR3. Here the CDR3 reads CSVRQETQYF. CDR3 DNA: TGCAGCGTGCGACAAGAGACCCAGTACTTC.

The chain joins TRBV5-1 to TRBJ2-3; a possible D gene is TRBD2 (5 bases). The ends were cut back, 4 bases at V and 2 bases at J, with 11 bases in the middle. CDR1 is SGHRS, CDR2 YFSETQ, per germline. The CDR3 loop spans 14 amino acids. The CDR3 DNA reads TGCGCCAGCAGCATAAGCGGATCCACAGATACGCAGTATTTT. This sequence encodes CASSISGSTDTQYF.

The rearrangement joins TRBV5-1 to TRBJ1-2, with 8 nucleotides matching TRBD1. CDR1 is SGHRS and CDR2 is YFSETQ in the germline V gene. V was clipped by 0 bases and J by 2 bases; unmatched bases: 12. The CDR3 contains 18 residues. The CDR3 DNA reads TGCGCCAGCAGCTTGGAAAGGCAGGGGGCGAGTAGAAACTATGGCTACACCTTC. It translates to CASSLERQGASRNYGYTF.

CDR3 nucleotides: TGTGCCAGCGGGGGGCGCGGTAGCGGGAGCCCCGAGCAGTACTTC. Translated, it gives CASGGRGSGSPEQYF. This rearrangement joins TRBV27 to TRBJ2-7; 9 bases align to TRBD2. The length of the CDR3 is 15 residues. In germline, CDR1 is MNHEY, CDR2 SMNVEV (reference sequence). The V and J ends lost 8 bases and 6 bases, in that order; junction bases with no gene match: 14.

This rearrangement joins TRBV28 to TRBJ2-6, with D tentatively TRBD1 (6 bases). This CDR3 has 15 amino acids. V gave up 6 bases and J gave up 3 bases, with 12 bases separating them. Germline CDR1 MDHEN, CDR2 SYDVKM. The CDR3 DNA follows: TGTGCCAGCAGACCTACAGGGAGTGGGGCCAACGTCCTGACTTTC. It codes for CASRPTGSGANVLTF.

This clone has more than one count but fewer than ten. J is TRBJ1-1 and V is TRBV28; D is ambiguous. The germline CDR1 and CDR2 sequences are MDHEN and SYDVKM. CDR3 length equals 12 residues. V was pared by 7 bases and J by 0 bases, with 6 bases between. The CDR3 sequence is CASTNMNTEAFF. The CDR3 DNA reads as TGTGCCAGCACCAACATGAACACTGAAGCTTTCTTT. Based on the CDR3 plus reference TRBV28 and TRBJ1-1, the full variable domain is DVKVTQSSRYLVKRTGEKVFLECVQDMDHENMFWYRQDPGLGLRLIYFSYDVKMKEKGDIPEGYSVSREKKERFSLILESASTNQTSMYLCASTNMNTEAFFGQGTRLTVV.

CDR3 sequence reads: CAISESSSGSIETQYF. CDR3 in DNA: TGTGCCATCAGTGAGTCTTCTAGCGGGAGCATAGAGACCCAGTACTTC. The chain carries TRBV10-3 and TRBJ2-5; 10 positions agree with TRBD2. V was clipped by 0 bases and J by 4 bases; unmatched bases: 5. The CDR3 is made up of 16 amino acids. Germline V gene lookup returns CDR1 ENHRY and CDR2 SYGVKD.

This sequence joins TRBV5-6 and TRBJ2-3, with 8 bases aligning to TRBD2. V gave up 0 bases and J gave up 7 bases; unmatched junction bases: 7. This CDR3 spans 15 amino acids. The germline V gene has CDR1 SGHDT and CDR2 YYEEEE. CDR3 coding DNA: TGTGCCAGCAGCTTGGTAGCGGGGTACGAGTATACGCAGTATTTT. As protein: CASSLVAGYEYTQYF.

The chain uses TRBV6-6 and TRBJ2-1, with D unclear. Germline V gives CDR1 MNHNY, CDR2 SVGAGI (reference sequence). This CDR3 has 11 residues. Trimming removed 5 bases at V and 8 bases at J, with 7 bases between. The DNA for the CDR3 is TGTGCCAGCAGTCCCTTCGATGAGCAGTTCTTC. Protein: CASSPFDEQFF.

The chain carries TRBV7-3 and TRBJ1-1, with D tentatively TRBD1 (6 bases). Trimming left V 5 bases short and J 4 bases short, with 14 bases between. The germline gives CDR1 SGHTA, CDR2 FQGTGA. This CDR3 has 14 residues. The CDR3 protein is CASSISGEGTEAFF. CDR3 sequence (DNA): TGTGCCAGCAGCATCTCAGGGGAGGGCACTGAAGCTTTCTTT.

V gene TRBV28 combines with J gene TRBJ1-1; D gene ambiguous. The CDR3 contains 14 residues. Germline V CDR1 and CDR2: MDHEN, SYDVKM. V shed 6 bases and J shed 2 bases, with 13 bases lying between them. The CDR3 here is CASSPGGFNTEAFF. Written as DNA, the CDR3 is TGTGCCAGCAGCCCTGGAGGGTTTAACACTGAAGCTTTCTTT.

The chain couples TRBV2 to TRBJ2-3; TRBD2 matches at 7 bases. This CDR3 spans 13 amino acids. Germline lookup yields CDR1 SNHLY and CDR2 FYNNEI. V was clipped by 3 bases and J by 6 bases; unmatched bases: 3. The CDR3 DNA reads TGTGCCAGCAGTGAGGGCGGGAGCGATACGCAGTATTTT. It codes for CASSEGGSDTQYF.

This clone was observed a few times. V and J are TRBV5-6 and TRBJ1-2; D not certain. Between the trimmed V and J ends, which lost 0 bases and 2 bases, there was a span of 5 bases. This CDR3 has 13 residues. Germline CDR1 and CDR2: SGHDT and YYEEEE. The CDR3 coding sequence is TGTGCCAGCAGCTTGGGGCAGAACTATGGCTACACCTTC. Its translation is CASSLGQNYGYTF.

CDR3 region: CASSEDRHNQPQHF. The DNA of the CDR3 is TGTGCCAGCAGTGAAGACAGGCACAATCAGCCCCAGCATTTT. V is TRBV2 and J is TRBJ1-5, with D tentatively TRBD1 (5 bases). CDR1 SNHLY and CDR2 FYNNEI come from the germline V gene. Trimming left V 1 base short and J 3 bases short, with 7 bases between. There are 14 residues in the CDR3.

V is TRBV18 and J is TRBJ1-5; 10 bases are shared with TRBD1. CDR1 is KGHSH and CDR2 is LQKENI in the germline V gene. CDR3 length: 16 amino acids. With 4 bases clipped from V and 7 bases from J, the junction kept 10 bases outside the gene matches. DNA of the CDR3: TGTGCCAGCTCACGGGGAGGACAGGGGGTCGGACAGCCCCAGCATTTT. It specifies CASSRGGQGVGQPQHF.

This clone showed up just once. The chain uses TRBV18 and TRBJ2-1, with 7 bases aligning to TRBD1. Germline V gives CDR1 KGHSH, CDR2 LQKENI. The CDR3 loop spans 18 amino acids. J gave up 2 bases and V 4 bases, and 14 bases lay outside the gene matches. The CDR3 spells CASSQAPQTGVAYNEQFF. The CDR3 DNA follows: TGTGCCAGCTCACAAGCCCCACAAACAGGGGTCGCCTACAATGAGCAGTTCTTC.

CDR3: CASSLGGSGYEQYF. Written as DNA, the CDR3 is TGTGCCAGCAGTTTAGGAGGGAGCGGCTACGAGCAGTACTTC. This chain uses TRBV27 with TRBJ2-7, with D tentatively TRBD2 (6 bases). V was shortened by 2 bases and J by 3 bases, with 11 bases between the two germline ends. Germline assignment: CDR1 MNHEY and CDR2 SMNVEV (reference sequence). The CDR3 sequence is 14 residues long.

The chain has TRBV18 and TRBJ2-5; tentatively, D is TRBD1 (5 bases). Trimming cost V 4 bases and J 5 bases, with 11 bases left between them. This CDR3 is 13 amino acids long. In germline, CDR1 is KGHSH, CDR2 LQKENI. The CDR3 DNA reads as TGTGCCAGCTCACAGGGGCTGAAGGAGACCCAGTACTTC. Residues: CASSQGLKETQYF.

V is TRBV2 and J is TRBJ2-1; tentatively, D is TRBD2 (6 bases). Germline V CDR1 and CDR2: SNHLY, FYNNEI. This CDR3 has 14 amino acids. V was cut by 4 bases and J by 4 bases, with 11 bases left in between. CDR3 coding DNA: TGTGCCAGCAGTGTGGGGACTTTTTACAATGAGCAGTTCTTC. Translation: CASSVGTFYNEQFF.